This T cell receptor beta chain was obtained from a study of blood T cell repertoires in COVID-19 (dated by TCRdb to 2018 to 2020). Describing the broader study: Collaborator samples came from the United States, Italy and Spain and covered acute and convalescent phases of COVID-19. The prospective study material was composed of cDNA or gDNA derived from T cells, B-cell-depleted T cells, or PBMCs. Deeply sampled blood TCRbeta repertoires from subjects exposed to, actively infected with, or recovered from COVID-19 were included in the dataset. The repertoires were released in a freely available public database intended as a resource for research on the immune response to SARS-CoV-2. The samples were drawn from two sources: the first 160 participants of the ongoing ImmuneRACE study, and 1,254 subjects contributed by 6 global collaborators. Sample metadata almost always included a de-identified subject ID, COVID-19 status, age in years and sex. Where HLA class I and class II types were available, the types were taken from metadata supplied by the sample provider, not from assay-based typing.

As concerns this clone: What antigen it recognizes has not been identified. The junction departs from germline at one end; a sequencing error may be responsible.

TCRbeta CDR3 regions were amplified from genomic DNA using the immunoSEQ Assay, a bias-controlled multiplex PCR. As for the original processing: Nucleated cell counts per sample were estimated from amplification of reference gene primers within the assay. To quantify the absolute abundance of each unique TCRbeta CDR3 rearrangement, sequence reads were collapsed and filtered. Productive Simpson clonality was computed per sample as the square root of Simpson's diversity index over productive rearrangements. TCRdb stores this immuneACCESS table with in-frame sequences only. Part of the clones is absent; in the studies checked, under half of the shortfall reflects unresolved V genes, and no reason is known for the rest. V and J calls plus clone size are reproduced from that table; the DNA served to infer D and trimming. This sample gives approximately 210,000 clones in total; over 75% of them show up just once. Clones ranked in the top ten supply about 3.2% of the sample.

The cysteine opens and the phenylalanine closes a CDR3 of 13 amino acids. The retained sequence is limited to the CDR3, 39 bases, with the frame set at the first base. Via the germline V gene, CDR1 is SGHAT and CDR2 FQNNGV. Participants in the prospective study were enrolled through a virtual design, were aged roughly 18 to 95 years, and lived in roughly 26 United States geographic areas. To assign participants to cohorts, the prospective study relied on clinical history that participants themselves reported in a screening survey and a study questionnaire. Recovered participants in ImmuneRACE Cohort 3 were defined as having two consecutive negative NP/OP PCR tests, clearance from a healthcare professional, or resolution of symptoms. Each participant in the prospective study had whole blood, serum and a nasopharyngeal or oropharyngeal swab collected by mobile phlebotomists. Over a roughly two-month period, participants in the prospective study had the option of providing additional blood draws and questionnaires. Prospective study blood samples were shipped either frozen or at room temperature before DNA extraction.

The investigation overall reported the following: How much clinical and demographic metadata was included differed by source and by participant, and the metadata was provided uncurated.

Sequenced: PBMCs or T cells enriched from blood (not recorded which). The sequence joins TRBV11-2 to TRBJ1-3; TRBD1 aligns with 7 central bases. The sequence was obtained from a woman aged 60 to 75 who had recovered from COVID-19. The DNA sequence follows: TGTGCCAGCAGCTTATGGTCGGGCCAGGGGGAGGATTTT. This translates into CASSLWSGQGEDF.